This T cell receptor (beta chain) stems from a study of blood T cell repertoires in COVID-19. Overall study context: Sites across the United States, Italy and Spain contributed samples from acute and convalescent COVID-19.

Enrollment of patients from Seattle took place during active infection, with longitudinal follow-up. CDR1 and CDR2 from the germline V gene are SGHNT and YYREEE (reference sequence). CDR3 length equals 15 residues. The V segment lost 6 bases and the J segment 2 bases; nucleotides outside the gene matches: 7. Study processing details: Reference gene primer amplification in the assay estimated nucleated cell counts. Sequencing was performed with immunoSEQ multiplex PCR; in TCRdb, only in-frame clones are kept and a portion is missing. V, J and clone size are taken as reported in that table, and D and trimming were inferred from the DNA itself. The table shows about 320,000 clones, with roughly 91% occurring only once.

The chain employs TRBV5-4 and TRBJ2-1, with 8 bases identical to TRBD2. This clonotype originated in a woman younger than 45 with COVID-19, enrolled during active disease. The sample comprised peripheral blood. As DNA, the CDR3 is TGTGCCAGCACCCGGGAGGGTGGGACCTACAATGAGCAGTTCTTC. Protein: CASTREGGTYNEQFF.